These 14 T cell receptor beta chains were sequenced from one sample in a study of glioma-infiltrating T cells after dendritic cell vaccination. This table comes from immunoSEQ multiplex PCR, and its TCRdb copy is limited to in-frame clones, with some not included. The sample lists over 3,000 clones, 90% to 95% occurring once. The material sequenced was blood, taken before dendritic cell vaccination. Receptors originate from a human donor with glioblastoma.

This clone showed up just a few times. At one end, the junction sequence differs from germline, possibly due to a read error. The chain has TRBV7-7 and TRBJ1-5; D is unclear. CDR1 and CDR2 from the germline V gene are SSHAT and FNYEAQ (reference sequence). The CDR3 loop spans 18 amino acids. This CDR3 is CASSLITLLGYSNQPQHF. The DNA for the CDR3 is TGTGCTAGCAGCTTAATTACACTACTTGGGTATAGCAATCAGCCCCAGCATTTT.

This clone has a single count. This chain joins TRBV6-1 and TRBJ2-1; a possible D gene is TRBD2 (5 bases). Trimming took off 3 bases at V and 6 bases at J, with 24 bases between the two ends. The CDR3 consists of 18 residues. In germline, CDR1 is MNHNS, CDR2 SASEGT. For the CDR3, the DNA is TGTGCCAGCAGTGACCCAAGGTCGCGGGCGTCCCGGGGCAATGAGCAGTTCTTC. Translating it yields CASSDPRSRASRGNEQFF.

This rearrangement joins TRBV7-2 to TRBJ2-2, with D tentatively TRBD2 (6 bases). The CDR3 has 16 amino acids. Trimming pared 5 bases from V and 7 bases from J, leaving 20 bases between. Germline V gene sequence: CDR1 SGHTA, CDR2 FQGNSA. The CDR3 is CASSTGGETRVGELFF. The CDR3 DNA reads TGTGCCAGCAGCACCGGAGGGGAAACTAGGGTCGGGGAGCTGTTTTTT.

The CDR3, as DNA: TGTGCCAGCAGCTTAACGGGAGGGCCCGGGGAGCTGTTTTTT. This gives the protein CASSLTGGPGELFF. V gene TRBV7-3 combines with J gene TRBJ2-2; 7 nucleotides agree with TRBD2. The CDR3 contains 14 residues. CDR1 SGHTA and CDR2 FQGTGA come from the germline V gene. With 0 bases clipped from V and 6 bases from J, the junction kept 1 base outside the gene matches.

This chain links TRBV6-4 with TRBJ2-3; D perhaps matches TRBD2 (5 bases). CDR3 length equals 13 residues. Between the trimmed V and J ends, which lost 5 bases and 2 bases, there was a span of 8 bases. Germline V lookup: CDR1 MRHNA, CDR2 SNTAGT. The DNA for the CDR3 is TGTGCCAGCAGTCTGGACTCCACAGATACGCAGTATTTT. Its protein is CASSLDSTDTQYF.

CDR3 bases: TGTGCCTCGAGGGGAGCGGGGCCCTTGGCCAAAAACATTCAGTACTTC. Residues: CASRGAGPLAKNIQYF. The chain carries TRBV10-3 and TRBJ2-4, with 7 bases fitting TRBD2. The CDR3 length is 16 residues. Germline V CDR1 and CDR2: ENHRY, SYGVKD. V shed 11 bases and J 1 base; nucleotides not matched to a gene: 14.

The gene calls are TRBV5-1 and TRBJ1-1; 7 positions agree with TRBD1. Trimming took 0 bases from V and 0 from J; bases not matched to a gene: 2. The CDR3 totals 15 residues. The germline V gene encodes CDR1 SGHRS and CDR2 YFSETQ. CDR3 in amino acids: CASSLGGQMNTEAFF. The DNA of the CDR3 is TGCGCCAGCAGCTTGGGGGGACAGATGAACACTGAAGCTTTCTTT.

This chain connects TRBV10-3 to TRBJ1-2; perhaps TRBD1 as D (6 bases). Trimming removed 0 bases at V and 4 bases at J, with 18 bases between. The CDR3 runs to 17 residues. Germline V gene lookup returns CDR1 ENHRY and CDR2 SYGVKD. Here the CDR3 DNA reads TGTGCCATCAGTGAGTCCCAAGAGACAGGCTCCCCCTATGGCTACACCTTC. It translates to CAISESQETGSPYGYTF.

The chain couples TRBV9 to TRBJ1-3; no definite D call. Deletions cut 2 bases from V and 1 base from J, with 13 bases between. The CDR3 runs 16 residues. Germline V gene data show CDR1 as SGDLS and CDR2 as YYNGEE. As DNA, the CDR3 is TGTGCCAGCAGCGTCGTAGGAGGGCTTTCTGGAAACACCATATATTTT. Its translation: CASSVVGGLSGNTIYF.

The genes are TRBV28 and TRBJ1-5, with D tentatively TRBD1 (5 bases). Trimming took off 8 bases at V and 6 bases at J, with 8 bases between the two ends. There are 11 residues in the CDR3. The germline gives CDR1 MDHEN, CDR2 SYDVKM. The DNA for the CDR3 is TGTGCCAGCTCGCAGGGTCAGCCCCAGCATTTT. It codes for CASSQGQPQHF. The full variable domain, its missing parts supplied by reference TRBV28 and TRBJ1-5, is DVKVTQSSRYLVKRTGEKVFLECVQDMDHENMFWYRQDPGLGLRLIYFSYDVKMKEKGDIPEGYSVSREKKERFSLILESASTNQTSMYLCASSQGQPQHFGDGTRLSIL.

CDR3 bases: TGTGCCAGCAGTTTTTCGGGGAGCAATCAGCCCCAGCATTTT. It codes for CASSFSGSNQPQHF. V is TRBV27 and J is TRBJ1-5, with D unclear. The V end lost 3 bases, the J end lost 1 base, and 7 bases lay between the germline ends. Germline loops: CDR1 MNHEY, CDR2 SMNVEV (reference sequence). The CDR3 spans 14 residues.

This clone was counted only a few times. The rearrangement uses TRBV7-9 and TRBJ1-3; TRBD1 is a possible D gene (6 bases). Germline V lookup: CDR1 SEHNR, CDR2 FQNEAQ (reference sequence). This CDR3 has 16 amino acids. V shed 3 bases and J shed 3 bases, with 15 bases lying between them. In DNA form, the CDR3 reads TGTGCCAGCAGCTTGGGCAGCTTGACAGGTGGAAACACCATATATTTT. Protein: CASSLGSLTGGNTIYF.

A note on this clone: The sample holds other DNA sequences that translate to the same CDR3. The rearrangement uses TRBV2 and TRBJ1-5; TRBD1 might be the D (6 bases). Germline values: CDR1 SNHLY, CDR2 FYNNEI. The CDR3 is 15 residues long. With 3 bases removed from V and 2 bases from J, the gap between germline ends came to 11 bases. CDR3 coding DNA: TGTGCCAGCAGTGAGCAAGGGGGAGGCAATCAGCCCCAGCATTTT. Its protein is CASSEQGGGNQPQHF.

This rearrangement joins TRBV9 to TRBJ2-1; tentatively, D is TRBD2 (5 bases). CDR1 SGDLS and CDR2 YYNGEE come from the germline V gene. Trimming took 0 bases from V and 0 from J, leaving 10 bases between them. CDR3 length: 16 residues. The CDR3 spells CASSVDLGSSYNEQFF. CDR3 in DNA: TGTGCCAGCAGCGTAGATTTGGGGAGCTCCTACAATGAGCAGTTCTTC. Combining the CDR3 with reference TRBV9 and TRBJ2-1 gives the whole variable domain DSGVTQTPKHLITATGQRVTLRCSPRSGDLSVYWYQQSLDQGLQFLIQYYNGEERAKGNILERFSAQQFPDLHSELNLSSLELGDSALYFCASSVDLGSSYNEQFFGPGTRLTVL.